What follows are 29 T cell receptor beta chains derived from one specimen sequenced in a study of T cells expressing NK-cell markers. With the 5' RACE reads reprocessed, TCRdb shows one record per CDR3 protein and no DNA. Recorded for this sample: about 8,000 distinct CDR3 sequences. The specimen was blood T cells: a sorted CD56 or NKG2C T cell subset, CD4+ or CD8+ T cells, or bulk PBMC T cells (not recorded which). The source is a young man in good health.

This clonotype is called medium-sized based on its frequency. This chain links TRBV9 with TRBJ2-1. CDR1 is SGDLS and CDR2 is YYNGEE in the germline V gene. The CDR3 has 15 amino acids. CDR3 sequence reads: CASSGTSGSYNEQFF. Drawing the rest from reference TRBV9 and TRBJ2-1, the complete variable domain is DSGVTQTPKHLITATGQRVTLRCSPRSGDLSVYWYQQSLDQGLQFLIQYYNGEERAKGNILERFSAQQFPDLHSELNLSSLELGDSALYFCASSGTSGSYNEQFFGPGTRLTVL.

This clonotype ranks as medium-sized in terms of frequency. J is TRBJ2-3 and V is TRBV11-2; as DNA is missing, the TRBD2 call by TCRdb cannot be tested. This CDR3 is 16 amino acids long. Germline lookup yields CDR1 SGHAT and CDR2 FQNNGV. The CDR3 is CASSIQGLAGGRTQYF.

Considering frequency, this clonotype is medium-sized (0.01 to 0.1%). The rearrangement uses TRBV27 and TRBJ1-1. The germline gives CDR1 MNHEY, CDR2 SMNVEV (reference sequence). The CDR3 runs to 13 residues. This CDR3 reads CASSLDPNTEAFF.

CDR3 protein: CASSPEGAYEQYF. The chain couples TRBV5-1 to TRBJ2-7; TCRdb selects TRBD1, and the lack of DNA leaves this call unchecked. The CDR3 sequence is 13 residues long. The germline gives CDR1 SGHRS, CDR2 YFSETQ. Variable domain in full (rest from reference TRBV5-1 and TRBJ2-7): KAGVTQTPRYLIKTRGQQVTLSCSPISGHRSVSWYQQTPGQGLQFLFEYFSETQRNKGNFPGRFSGRQFSNSRSEMNVSTLELGDSALYLCASSPEGAYEQYFGPGTRLTVT.

Frequency places this clonotype as medium-sized (0.01 to 0.1%). The rearrangement links TRBV12-3 or TRBV12-4 to TRBJ2-1; TCRdb's D call of TRBD2 is untestable without DNA. The CDR3 has 18 amino acids. The CDR3 protein is CASRRGSGSHSSYNEQFF.

The CDR3 sequence: CASSSRRGPTNEKLFF. The chain couples TRBV28 to TRBJ1-4; the D gene TCRdb calls, TRBD1, cannot be checked with no DNA. This CDR3 comprises 16 residues. Germline V lookup: CDR1 MDHEN, CDR2 SYDVKM.

The chain recombines TRBV30 with TRBJ1-1. Germline V CDR1 and CDR2: GTSNPN, SVGIG (reference sequence). The CDR3 consists of 14 residues. The CDR3 protein is CAWSIVGMNTEAFF.

The V gene is TRBV28, the J gene TRBJ2-3; TCRdb designates TRBD2, a call that cannot be tested without DNA. The CDR3 runs to 19 residues. Germline loops: CDR1 MDHEN, CDR2 SYDVKM. CDR3 in amino acids: CASSPHEGLAGGPTDTQYF.

This chain links TRBV20-1 with TRBJ1-2. Looked up from germline, CDR1 is DFQATT and CDR2 is SNEGSKA (reference sequence). The CDR3 covers 14 residues. Here the CDR3 reads CSARQVEGLDGYTF.

V and J are TRBV15 and TRBJ2-4; TCRdb's D call, TRBD2, is unchecked because there is no DNA. Germline-derived CDR1 and CDR2 are LNHNV and YYDKDF (reference sequence). The CDR3 sequence is 16 residues long. The CDR3 spells CATSREGFGEKNIQYF.

The rearrangement links TRBV15 to TRBJ2-3. Germline-derived CDR1 and CDR2 are LNHNV and YYDKDF (reference sequence). The CDR3 covers 14 residues. The CDR3 protein is CATNTAWGTDTQYF.

According to its frequency, this clonotype is medium-sized. V usage is TRBV20-1 and J usage is TRBJ2-5; the D gene TCRdb calls, TRBD1, cannot be checked with no DNA. The CDR3 sequence is 17 residues long. Germline V gives CDR1 DFQATT, CDR2 SNEGSKA (reference sequence). The CDR3 protein is CSATGTGGLAIMETQYF.

The chain combines TRBV4-2 with TRBJ1-2; TCRdb's D call, TRBD1, is unchecked because there is no DNA. The CDR3 spans 15 residues. The germline V gene has CDR1 LGHNA and CDR2 YNFKEQ. The CDR3 sequence: CASSQTGSRPYGYTF.

By frequency, this clonotype registers medium-sized (0.01 to 0.1%). The CDR3 sequence: CASSLAETGIYEQYF. This chain links TRBV7-9 with TRBJ2-7; TCRdb indicates TRBD1, and absent DNA this call remains unverified. Germline CDR1 reads SEHNR; CDR2 reads FQNEAQ (reference sequence). There are 15 residues in the CDR3.

The genes are TRBV3-1 and TRBJ1-2. Germline V gene lookup returns CDR1 LGHDT and CDR2 YNNKEL (reference sequence). This CDR3 is built from 12 residues. CDR3 in amino acids: CASSLGDYGYTF.

This chain links TRBV24-1 with TRBJ2-2; TCRdb selects TRBD2, and the lack of DNA leaves this call unchecked. The germline gives CDR1 KGHDR, CDR2 SFDVKD. The CDR3 totals 17 residues. This CDR3 reads CATKSGTGTANTGELFF.

The chain recombines TRBV11-2 with TRBJ2-2; TCRdb designates TRBD2, a call that cannot be tested without DNA. Germline V gene data show CDR1 as SGHAT and CDR2 as FQNNGV. This CDR3 region has 20 residues. CDR3 loop: CASSSARVGTSGANTGELFF.

This clonotype registers medium-sized by frequency. This chain connects TRBV11-2 to TRBJ2-3; TCRdb's D call, TRBD2, is unchecked because there is no DNA. The CDR3 contains 16 residues. In germline, CDR1 is SGHAT, CDR2 FQNNGV. The CDR3 loop is CASSLEPSGKTDTQYF.

Measured by frequency, this clonotype is medium-sized. This CDR3 is CASSQEREAIDTQYF. The V gene is TRBV7-9, the J gene TRBJ2-3; TCRdb proposes TRBD2, but this gene call is untestable without DNA. This CDR3 contains 15 residues. CDR1 SEHNR and CDR2 FQNEAQ come from the germline V gene (reference sequence).

V is TRBV28 and J is TRBJ2-7; TCRdb outputs TRBD1, but without DNA this stays unchecked. The CDR3 is made up of 14 amino acids. The germline gives CDR1 MDHEN, CDR2 SYDVKM. CDR3 sequence reads: CASCRRDTNYEQYF.

The gene calls are TRBV4-2 and TRBJ2-5; TCRdb indicates TRBD1, and absent DNA this call remains unverified. Looked up from germline, CDR1 is LGHNA and CDR2 is YNFKEQ. The CDR3 has 15 amino acids. This CDR3 reads CASSQGQELQETQYF.

The rearrangement joins TRBV20-1 to TRBJ2-3; the D call of TRBD2 rests on TCRdb alone, since no DNA is present to check it. Germline assignment: CDR1 DFQATT and CDR2 SNEGSKA (reference sequence). CDR3 length equals 17 residues. The CDR3 protein is CSATSPAGGPRADTQYF.

This clonotype is labeled medium-sized based on frequency. The chain uses TRBV7-9 and TRBJ2-5; without DNA, the TCRdb call of TRBD1 cannot be checked. Per germline, CDR1 SEHNR and CDR2 FQNEAQ (reference sequence). CDR3 length: 14 residues. The CDR3 sequence: CASSRSGGGETQYF.

This clonotype is classed as medium-sized by frequency. V and J are TRBV29-1 and TRBJ2-2; absent DNA, TCRdb's TRBD1 call cannot be checked. Germline values: CDR1 SQVTM, CDR2 ANQGSEA. The CDR3 is made up of 14 amino acids. Here the CDR3 reads CSVWTGASTGELFF.

According to its frequency, this clonotype is medium-sized. The genes are TRBV4-3 and TRBJ2-2; TCRdb's D gene call, TRBD2, goes unchecked for lack of DNA. The germline CDR1 and CDR2 sequences are LGHNA and YSLEER. The CDR3 length is 17 residues. The CDR3: CASSQEREREVVGELFF.

The chain links TRBV12-3 or TRBV12-4 to TRBJ1-3. The CDR3 consists of 16 residues. The CDR3 is CASTPPERWSGNTIYF.

This clonotype is classed as medium-sized (0.01 to 0.1%) by frequency. The chain couples TRBV6-2 or TRBV6-3 to TRBJ1-1; as DNA is missing, the TRBD1 call by TCRdb cannot be tested. The germline V gene has CDR1 MNHEY and CDR2 SVGEGT. The CDR3 has 16 amino acids. The CDR3 sequence: CASSLHGTGADTEAFF.

Frequency places this clonotype as medium-sized (0.01 to 0.1%). The genes are TRBV6-5 and TRBJ2-1; the TRBD2 assignment by TCRdb is unverifiable without DNA. Germline V gene lookup returns CDR1 MNHEY and CDR2 SVGAGI. The CDR3 is 15 amino acids. The CDR3 loop is CASRRAATRANEQFF.

This clonotype counts as medium-sized by frequency. CDR3 sequence: CASSLGQGKNTEAFF. This chain links TRBV5-1 with TRBJ1-1; TCRdb returns TRBD1, unconfirmable since there is no DNA. The germline CDR1 and CDR2 sequences are SGHRS and YFSETQ. This CDR3 has 15 residues.